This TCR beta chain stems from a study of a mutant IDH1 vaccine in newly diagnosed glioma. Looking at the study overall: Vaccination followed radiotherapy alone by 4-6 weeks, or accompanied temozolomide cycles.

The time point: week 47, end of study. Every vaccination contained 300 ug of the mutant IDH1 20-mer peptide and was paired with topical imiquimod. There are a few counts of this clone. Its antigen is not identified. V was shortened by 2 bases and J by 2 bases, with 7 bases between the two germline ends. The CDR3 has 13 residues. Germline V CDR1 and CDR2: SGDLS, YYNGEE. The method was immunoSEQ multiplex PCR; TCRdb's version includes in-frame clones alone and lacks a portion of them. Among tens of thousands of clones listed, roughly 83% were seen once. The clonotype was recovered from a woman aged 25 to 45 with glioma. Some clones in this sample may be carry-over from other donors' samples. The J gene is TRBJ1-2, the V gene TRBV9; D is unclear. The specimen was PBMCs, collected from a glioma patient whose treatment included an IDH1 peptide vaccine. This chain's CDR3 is CASSVGSNYGYTF. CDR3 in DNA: TGTGCCAGCAGCGTTGGCAGCAACTATGGCTACACCTTC. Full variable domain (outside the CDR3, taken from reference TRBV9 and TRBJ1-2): DSGVTQTPKHLITATGQRVTLRCSPRSGDLSVYWYQQSLDQGLQFLIQYYNGEERAKGNILERFSAQQFPDLHSELNLSSLELGDSALYFCASSVGSNYGYTFGSGTRLTVV.